These 10 T cell receptor beta chains were sequenced from one sample in a study of blood T cell repertoires in COVID-19. TCRdb keeps only in-frame clones here, not all; method: immunoSEQ multiplex PCR. The sample carries around 140,000 clones, about 80% recorded once. Sequenced input: PBMCs or T cells enriched from blood (not recorded which). These receptors all stem from a man aged 35 to 55 with acute COVID-19.

The count of this clone is one. The chain couples TRBV5-1 to TRBJ2-7, with D uncertain. CDR1 and CDR2 from the germline V gene are SGHRS and YFSETQ. Trimming removed 1 base from V and 5 bases from J, with 16 bases in between. This CDR3 is 15 amino acids long. DNA of the CDR3: TGCGCCAGCAGCTTGAGTATGGGCACCCCCGACGAGCAGTACTTC. Its protein is CASSLSMGTPDEQYF.

This clone was observed a single time. The chain employs TRBV5-8 and TRBJ1-5, with 7 bases that match TRBD1. The germline gives CDR1 SGHTS, CDR2 YDEGEE. Losses at the gene ends were 4 bases for V and 2 bases for J; bases not matched to a gene: 6. CDR3 length: 15 residues. In DNA form, the CDR3 reads TGTGCCAGCAGCATGGGACAGCCCGGCAATCAGCCCCAGCATTTT. It translates to CASSMGQPGNQPQHF. The variable domain in full, completed from reference TRBV5-8 and TRBJ1-5, reads EAGVTQSPTHLIKTRGQQATLRCSPISGHTSVYWYQQALGLGLQFLLWYDEGEERNRGNFPPRFSGRQFPNYSSELNVNALELEDSALYLCASSMGQPGNQPQHFGDGTRLSIL.

The chain couples TRBV12-3 or TRBV12-4 to TRBJ1-2; D might be TRBD1 (6 bases). V lost 7 bases and J lost 8, with 11 bases in between. The CDR3 sequence is 11 residues long. The DNA of the CDR3 is TGTGCCAGCACCTACAGGGAGGGCTACACCTTC. This codes for CASTYREGYTF.

This clone was seen just once. Written as DNA, the CDR3 is TGTGCCAGCAGTCCGCCGGGAGGGGTGGGATCACCCCTCCACTTT. This codes for CASSPPGGVGSPLHF. This chain joins TRBV25-1 and TRBJ1-6; possibly TRBD1 for D (5 bases). V lost 5 bases to trimming and J lost 10 bases, with 18 bases between them. In germline, CDR1 is MGHDK, CDR2 SYGVNS. The CDR3 extends over 15 amino acids.

The chain carries TRBV7-2 and TRBJ2-5, with TRBD2 identical over 10 bases. The junction had 9 bases not matched to a gene; V was cut back by 1 base and J by 7 bases. CDR1 is SGHTA and CDR2 is FQGNSA in the germline V gene. The CDR3 has 16 residues. The CDR3 reads CASSLEQREGWGTQYF. The CDR3 DNA sequence: TGTGCCAGCAGCTTAGAACAGCGGGAGGGTTGGGGGACCCAGTACTTC.

The rearrangement links TRBV7-8 to TRBJ1-4, with 7 bases identical to TRBD1. The CDR3 spans 14 residues. Germline values: CDR1 SGHVS, CDR2 FQNEAQ. After removal of 2 bases from V and 8 bases from J, the junction contained 5 bases not matched to a gene. CDR3 sequence: CASSLQGVREKLFF. The CDR3 DNA reads TGTGCCAGCAGCTTACAGGGGGTTAGGGAAAAACTGTTTTTT.

V gene TRBV18 combines with J gene TRBJ2-3; TRBD2 matches 14 bases. Losses at the gene ends were 3 bases for V and 1 base for J; bases not matched to a gene: 6. Germline assignment: CDR1 KGHSH and CDR2 LQKENI. There are 18 residues in the CDR3. CDR3 sequence (DNA): TGTGCCAGCTCACCGGGACTAGCGGGGGCCCTTGGCACAGATACGCAGTATTTT. As protein: CASSPGLAGALGTDTQYF. Based on the CDR3 plus reference TRBV18 and TRBJ2-3, the full variable domain is NAGVMQNPRHLVRRRGQEARLRCSPMKGHSHVYWYRQLPEEGLKFMVYLQKENIIDESGMPKERFSAEFPKEGPSILRIQQVVRGDSAAYFCASSPGLAGALGTDTQYFGPGTRLTVL.

The gene calls are TRBV6-1 and TRBJ2-1, with 14 bases that match TRBD2. The CDR3 loop spans 16 amino acids. V gave up 2 bases and J gave up 9 bases; unmatched junction bases: 6. CDR1 MNHNS and CDR2 SASEGT come from the germline V gene. The DNA of the CDR3 is TGTGCCAGCAGTGAATTGGGACTAGCGGGGGAGGCTGAGCAGTTCTTC. This translates into CASSELGLAGEAEQFF.

The chain combines TRBV18 with TRBJ2-6; D perhaps matches TRBD2 (6 bases). Trimming took off 4 bases at V and 0 bases at J, with 7 bases between the two ends. Germline lookup yields CDR1 KGHSH and CDR2 LQKENI. The CDR3 is 15 residues long. Here the CDR3 DNA reads TGTGCCAGCTCACTCGGGAGCTCTGGGGCCAACGTCCTGACTTTC. Protein sequence: CASSLGSSGANVLTF.

CDR3 in amino acids: CASSPGTGINYGYTF. The DNA of the CDR3 is TGTGCCAGCAGTCCCGGGACAGGGATCAACTATGGCTACACCTTC. This chain connects TRBV7-3 to TRBJ1-2; 9 bases fit TRBD1. CDR3 length: 15 amino acids. Trimming cost V 6 bases and J 2 bases; bases outside gene matches: 7. Germline CDR1 is SGHTA and CDR2 is FQGTGA.